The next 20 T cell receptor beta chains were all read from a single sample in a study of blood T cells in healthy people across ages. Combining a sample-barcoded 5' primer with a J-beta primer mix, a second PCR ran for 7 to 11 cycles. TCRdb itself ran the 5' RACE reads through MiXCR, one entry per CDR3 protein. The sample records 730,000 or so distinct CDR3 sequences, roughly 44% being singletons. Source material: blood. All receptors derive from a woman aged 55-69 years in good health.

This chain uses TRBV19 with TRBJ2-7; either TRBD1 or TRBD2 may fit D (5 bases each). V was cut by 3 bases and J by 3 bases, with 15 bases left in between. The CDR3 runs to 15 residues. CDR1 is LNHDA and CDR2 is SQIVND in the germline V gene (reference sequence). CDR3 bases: TGTGCCAGTAGTATTGGGGGACCCACCCGCTACGAGCAGTACTTC. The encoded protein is CASSIGGPTRYEQYF.

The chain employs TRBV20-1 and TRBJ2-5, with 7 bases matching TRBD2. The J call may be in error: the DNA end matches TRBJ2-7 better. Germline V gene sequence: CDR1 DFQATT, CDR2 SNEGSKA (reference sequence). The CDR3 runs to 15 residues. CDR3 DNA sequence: TGCAGTGCTCCGCGGGGCAGCGGGATTCAGGGCGAGCAGTACTTC. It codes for CSAPRGSGIQGEQYF.

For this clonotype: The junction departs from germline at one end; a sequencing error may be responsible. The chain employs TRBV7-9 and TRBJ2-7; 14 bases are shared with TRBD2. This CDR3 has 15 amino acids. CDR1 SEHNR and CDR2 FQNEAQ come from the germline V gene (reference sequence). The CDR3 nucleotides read TGTGCCAGCGGCTTAGGACTAGCGGGGGGTTACGAGCAGTACTTC. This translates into CASGLGLAGGYEQYF.

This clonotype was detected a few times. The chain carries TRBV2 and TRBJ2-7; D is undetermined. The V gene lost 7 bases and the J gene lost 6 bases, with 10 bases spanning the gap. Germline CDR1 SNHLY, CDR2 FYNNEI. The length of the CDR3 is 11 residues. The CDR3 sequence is CASKGVGEQYF. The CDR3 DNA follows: TGTGCCAGCAAGGGCGTCGGCGAGCAGTACTTC.

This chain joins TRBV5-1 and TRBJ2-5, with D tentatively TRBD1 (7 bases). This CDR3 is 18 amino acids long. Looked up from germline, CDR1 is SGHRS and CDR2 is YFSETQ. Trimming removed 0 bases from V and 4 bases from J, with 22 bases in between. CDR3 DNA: TGCGCCAGCAGCTTGGATGGAGGAGGGACAGCGGTGGGAGAGACCCAGTACTTC. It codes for CASSLDGGGTAVGETQYF.

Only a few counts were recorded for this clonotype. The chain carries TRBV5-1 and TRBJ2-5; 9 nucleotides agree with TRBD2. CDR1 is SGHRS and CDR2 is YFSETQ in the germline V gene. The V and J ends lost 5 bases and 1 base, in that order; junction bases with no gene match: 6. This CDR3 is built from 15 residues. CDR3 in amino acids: CASREGTSPQETQYF. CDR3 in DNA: TGCGCCAGCAGGGAAGGGACTAGCCCCCAAGAGACCCAGTACTTC.

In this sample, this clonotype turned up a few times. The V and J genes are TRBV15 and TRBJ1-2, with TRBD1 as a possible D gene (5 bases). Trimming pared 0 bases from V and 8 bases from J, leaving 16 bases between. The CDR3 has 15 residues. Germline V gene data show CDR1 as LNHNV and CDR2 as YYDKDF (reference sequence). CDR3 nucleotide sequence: TGTGCCACCAGCAGAGATATCCAGGTGAGGGACGGCTACACCTTC. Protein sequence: CATSRDIQVRDGYTF.

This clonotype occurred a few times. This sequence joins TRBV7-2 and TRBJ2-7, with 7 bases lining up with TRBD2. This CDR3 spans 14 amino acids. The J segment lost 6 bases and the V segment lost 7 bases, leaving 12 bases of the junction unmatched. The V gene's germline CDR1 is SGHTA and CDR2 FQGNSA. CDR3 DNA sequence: TGTGCCAGCACCCCTGCGGGAGTTCTGGGCGAGCAGTACTTC. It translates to CASTPAGVLGEQYF. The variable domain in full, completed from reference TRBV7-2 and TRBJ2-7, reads GAGVSQSPSNKVTEKGKDVELRCDPISGHTALYWYRQSLGQGLEFLIYFQGNSAPDKSGLPSDRFSAERTGGSVSTLTIQRTQQEDSAVYLCASTPAGVLGEQYFGPGTRLTVT.

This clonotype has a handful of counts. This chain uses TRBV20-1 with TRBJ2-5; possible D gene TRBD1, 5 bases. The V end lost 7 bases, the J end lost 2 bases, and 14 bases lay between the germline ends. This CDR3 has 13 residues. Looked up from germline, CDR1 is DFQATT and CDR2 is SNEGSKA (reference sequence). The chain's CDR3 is CSGGRGKQETQYF. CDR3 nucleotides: TGCAGTGGCGGAAGGGGAAAACAAGAGACCCAGTACTTC.

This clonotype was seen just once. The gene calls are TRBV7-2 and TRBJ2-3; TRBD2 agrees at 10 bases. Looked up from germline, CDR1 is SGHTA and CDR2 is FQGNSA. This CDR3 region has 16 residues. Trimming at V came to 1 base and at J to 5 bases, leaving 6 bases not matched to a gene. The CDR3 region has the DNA TGTGCCAGCAGCTTAGTCAGCGGGGGGGCGGTAGATACGCAGTATTTT. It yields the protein CASSLVSGGAVDTQYF.

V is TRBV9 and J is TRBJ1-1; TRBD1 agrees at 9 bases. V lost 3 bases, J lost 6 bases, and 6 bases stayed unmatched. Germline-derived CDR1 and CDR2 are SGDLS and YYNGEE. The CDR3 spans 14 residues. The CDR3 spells CASSATGGKAEAFF. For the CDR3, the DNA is TGTGCCAGCAGCGCAACAGGGGGCAAAGCTGAAGCTTTCTTT.

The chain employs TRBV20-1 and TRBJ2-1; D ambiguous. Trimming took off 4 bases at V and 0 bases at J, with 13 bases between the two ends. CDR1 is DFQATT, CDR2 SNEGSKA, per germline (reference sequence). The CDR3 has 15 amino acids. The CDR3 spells CSAIRSLSSYNEQFF. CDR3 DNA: TGCAGTGCTATCCGGTCCCTAAGCTCCTACAATGAGCAGTTCTTC.

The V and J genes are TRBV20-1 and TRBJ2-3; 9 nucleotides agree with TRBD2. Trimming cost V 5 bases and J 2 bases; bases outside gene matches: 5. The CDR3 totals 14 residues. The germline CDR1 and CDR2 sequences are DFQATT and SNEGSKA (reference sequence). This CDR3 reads CSAYSGSVTDTQYF. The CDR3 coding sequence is TGCAGTGCTTATAGCGGGAGTGTCACAGATACGCAGTATTTT.

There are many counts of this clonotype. The CDR3 region has the DNA TGTGCCAGCAGCTTAGAGGGCAGGCCCTACGGCTACGAGCAGTACTTC. Translation gives CASSLEGRPYGYEQYF. The J gene is TRBJ2-7, the V gene TRBV7-2; no reliable D call. Germline V gives CDR1 SGHTA, CDR2 FQGNSA. The CDR3 sequence is 16 residues long. With 1 base removed from V and 3 bases from J, the gap between germline ends came to 16 bases. Complete variable domain (other parts from reference TRBV7-2 and TRBJ2-7): GAGVSQSPSNKVTEKGKDVELRCDPISGHTALYWYRQSLGQGLEFLIYFQGNSAPDKSGLPSDRFSAERTGGSVSTLTIQRTQQEDSAVYLCASSLEGRPYGYEQYFGPGTRLTVT.

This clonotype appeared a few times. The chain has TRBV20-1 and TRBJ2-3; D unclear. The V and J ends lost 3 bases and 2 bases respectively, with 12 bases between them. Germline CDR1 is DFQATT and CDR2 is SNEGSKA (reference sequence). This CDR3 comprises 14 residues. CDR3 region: CSARGFGNTDTQYF. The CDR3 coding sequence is TGCAGTGCTAGGGGCTTTGGAAACACAGATACGCAGTATTTT.

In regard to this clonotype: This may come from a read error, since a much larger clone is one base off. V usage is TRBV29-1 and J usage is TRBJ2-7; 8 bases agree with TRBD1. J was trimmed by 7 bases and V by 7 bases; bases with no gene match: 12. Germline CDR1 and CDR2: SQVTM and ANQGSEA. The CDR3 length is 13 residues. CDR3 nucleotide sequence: TGCAGCGCCAACAGGGGGTCCTACAATGAGCAGTACTTC. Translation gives CSANRGSYNEQYF.

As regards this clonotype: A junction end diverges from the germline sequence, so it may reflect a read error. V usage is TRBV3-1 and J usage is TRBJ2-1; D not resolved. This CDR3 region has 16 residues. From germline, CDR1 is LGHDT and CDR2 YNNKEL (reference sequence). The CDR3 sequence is CAGSQGFGGVYNEQFF. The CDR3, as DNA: TGTGCCGGCAGCCAAGGGTTTGGCGGAGTTTACAATGAGCAGTTCTTC.

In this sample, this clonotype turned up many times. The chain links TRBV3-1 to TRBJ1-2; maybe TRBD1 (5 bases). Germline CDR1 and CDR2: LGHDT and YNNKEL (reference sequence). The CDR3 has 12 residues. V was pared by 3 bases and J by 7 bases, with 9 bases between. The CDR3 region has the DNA TGTGCCAGCAGCCAGGGGCAATCTGGCTACACCTTC. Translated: CASSQGQSGYTF.

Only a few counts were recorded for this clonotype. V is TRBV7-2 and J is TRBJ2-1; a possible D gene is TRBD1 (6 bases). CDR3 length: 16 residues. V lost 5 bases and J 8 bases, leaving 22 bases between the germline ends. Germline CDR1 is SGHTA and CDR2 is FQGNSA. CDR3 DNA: TGTGCCAGCAGCCCCCGGATTGGACAGCTGAAGGATGAGCAGTTCTTC. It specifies CASSPRIGQLKDEQFF.

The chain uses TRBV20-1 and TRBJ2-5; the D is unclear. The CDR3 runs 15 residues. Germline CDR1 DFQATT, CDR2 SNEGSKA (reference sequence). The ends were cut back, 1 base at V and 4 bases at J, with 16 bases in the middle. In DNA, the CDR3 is TGCAGTGCTAGAGGGGGTAGCTGGGCTTTAGAGACCCAGTACTTC. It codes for CSARGGSWALETQYF.